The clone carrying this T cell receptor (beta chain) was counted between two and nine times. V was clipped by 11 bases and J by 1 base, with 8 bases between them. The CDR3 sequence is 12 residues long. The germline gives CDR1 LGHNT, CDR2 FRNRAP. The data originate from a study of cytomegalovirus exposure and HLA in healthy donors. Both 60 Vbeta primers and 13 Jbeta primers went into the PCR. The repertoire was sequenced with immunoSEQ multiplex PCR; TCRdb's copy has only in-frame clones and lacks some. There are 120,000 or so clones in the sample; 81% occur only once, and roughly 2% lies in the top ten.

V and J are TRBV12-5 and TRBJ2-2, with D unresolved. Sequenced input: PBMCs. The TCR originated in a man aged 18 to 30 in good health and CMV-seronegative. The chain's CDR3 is CAGAGNTGELFF. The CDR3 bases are TGTGCTGGCGCAGGGAACACCGGGGAGCTGTTTTTT.